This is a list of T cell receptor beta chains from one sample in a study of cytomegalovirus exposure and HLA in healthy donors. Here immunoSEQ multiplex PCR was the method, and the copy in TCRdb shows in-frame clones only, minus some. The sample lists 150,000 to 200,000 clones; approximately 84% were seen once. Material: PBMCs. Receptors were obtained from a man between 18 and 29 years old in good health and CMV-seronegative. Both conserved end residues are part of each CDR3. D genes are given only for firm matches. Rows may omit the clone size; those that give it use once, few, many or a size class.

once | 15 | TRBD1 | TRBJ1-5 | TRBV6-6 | TGTGCCAGCAGATTAGGACAGGGGGCAGTTCAGCCCCAGCATTTT | CASRLGQGAVQPQHF
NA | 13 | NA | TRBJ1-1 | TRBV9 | TGTGCCAGCAGCGTAGTGGTCGGGGGGGAAGCTTTCTTT | CASSVVVGGEAFF
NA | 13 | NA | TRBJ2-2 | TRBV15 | TGTGCCACCAGCATAGTCTCCACCGGGGAGCTGTTTTTT | CATSIVSTGELFF
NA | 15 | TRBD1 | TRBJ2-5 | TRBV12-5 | TGTGCTAGTGGCCCCGGGACAGCGAAACAAGAGACCCAGTACTTC | CASGPGTAKQETQYF
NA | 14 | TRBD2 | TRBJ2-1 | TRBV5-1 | TGCGCCAGCAGCTTCTTAGCGGGAGTCGATGAGCAGTTCTTC | CASSFLAGVDEQFF
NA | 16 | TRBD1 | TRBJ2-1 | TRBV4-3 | TGCGCCAGCAGCCAAGGCCCTGACAGGGCTATCGATGAGCAGTTCTTC | CASSQGPDRAIDEQFF
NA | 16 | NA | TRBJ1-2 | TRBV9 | TGTGCCAGCAGCCAAGCGGGTTCAGGAGTCAGCTATGGCTACACCTTC | CASSQAGSGVSYGYTF
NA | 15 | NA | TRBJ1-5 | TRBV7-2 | TGTGCCAGCAGCTTAGGAGATATCACCAATCAGCCCCAGCATTTT | CASSLGDITNQPQHF
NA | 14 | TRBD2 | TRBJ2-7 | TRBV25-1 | TGTGCCAGCAGTATTACCGGGACTAGTTTCGGGCAGTACTTC | CASSITGTSFGQYF
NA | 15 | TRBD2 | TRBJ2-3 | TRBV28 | TGTGCCAGCATCCTGAGCGGGAAAGAAGGAGATACGCAGTATTTT | CASILSGKEGDTQYF
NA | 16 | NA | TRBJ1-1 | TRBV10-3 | TGTGCCGTGGGTCGGGAGGGCGGAGTCATGAGCACTGAAGCTTTCTTT | CAVGREGGVMSTEAFF
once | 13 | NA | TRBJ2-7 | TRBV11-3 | TGTGCCAGCAGCTTAGGTGAGGGCTACGAGCAGTACTTC | CASSLGEGYEQYF
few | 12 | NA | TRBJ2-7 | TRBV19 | TGTGCCAGTAGCCTATCAGGGAACGAGCAGTACTTC | CASSLSGNEQYF
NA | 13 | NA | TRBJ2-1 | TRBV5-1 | TGCGCCAGCAGCTTTGACGGAGACAATGAGCAGTTCTTC | CASSFDGDNEQFF
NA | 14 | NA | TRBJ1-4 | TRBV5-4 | TGTGCCAGCACCTTAGGGGGGGGTAATGAAAAACTGTTTTTT | CASTLGGGNEKLFF
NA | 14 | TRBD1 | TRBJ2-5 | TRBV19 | TGTGCCACAAAAAAGTCAGGGGGCGCGGAGACCCAGTACTTC | CATKKSGGAETQYF
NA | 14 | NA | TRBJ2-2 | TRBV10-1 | TGCGCCAGCAGTGCCACAGGTCGGACCGGGGAGCTGTTTTTT | CASSATGRTGELFF
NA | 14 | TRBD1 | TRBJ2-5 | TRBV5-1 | TGCGCCAGCAGCGGGACAGGGGGACGAGAGACCCAGTACTTC | CASSGTGGRETQYF
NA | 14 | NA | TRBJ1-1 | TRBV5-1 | TGCGCCAGCACCAAAGGTGGCGGGTTGGCTGAAGCTTTCTTT | CASTKGGGLAEAFF
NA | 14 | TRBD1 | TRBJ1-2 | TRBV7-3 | TGTGCCAGCAGCTCCTCGACAGGGGGCTATGGCTACACCTTC | CASSSSTGGYGYTF
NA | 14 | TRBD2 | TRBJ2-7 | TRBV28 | TGTGCCAGCAGTTTCCTAGCGGGAGTTGACGAGCAGTACTTC | CASSFLAGVDEQYF
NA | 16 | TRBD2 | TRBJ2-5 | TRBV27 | TGTGCCAGCAGAACGCTAGCGGGAGCACCACAAGAGACCCAGTACTTC | CASRTLAGAPQETQYF
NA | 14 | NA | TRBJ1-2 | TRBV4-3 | TGCGCCAGCAGCCAAGGAGGAGCTAACTATGGCTACACCTTC | CASSQGGANYGYTF
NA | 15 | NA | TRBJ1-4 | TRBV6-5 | TGTGCCAGCAGACCTACCGGAGCAACTAATGAAAAACTGTTTTTT | CASRPTGATNEKLFF
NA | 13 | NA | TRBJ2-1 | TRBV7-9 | TGTGCCAGCAGTACCCAGGGGGGCAATGAGCAGTTCTTC | CASSTQGGNEQFF
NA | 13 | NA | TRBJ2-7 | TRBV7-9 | TGTGCCAGCACCCTTAGCGACTCCTACGAGCAGTACTTC | CASTLSDSYEQYF
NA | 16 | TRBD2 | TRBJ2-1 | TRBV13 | TGTGCCAGCAGCCCCGCCCTAGCGGGGGGATACAATGAGCAGTTCTTC | CASSPALAGGYNEQFF
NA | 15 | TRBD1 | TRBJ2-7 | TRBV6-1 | TGTGCCAGCAGTGCAGTGGTGGGACAGGGCAGCGAGCAGTACTTC | CASSAVVGQGSEQYF
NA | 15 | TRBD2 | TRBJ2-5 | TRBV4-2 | TGTGCCAGCAGCCAATTTCTAGCGGAGGAAGAGACCCAGTACTTC | CASSQFLAEEETQYF
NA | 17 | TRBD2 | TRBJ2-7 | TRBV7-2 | TGTGCCAGCAGCTTAGACGGCCTAGCGGGAGGGCCCCGCGAGCAGTACTTC | CASSLDGLAGGPREQYF
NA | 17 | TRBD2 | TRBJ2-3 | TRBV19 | TGTGCCAGTAGTATGCCTTCACTAGCGGGAAGCACAGATACGCAGTATTTT | CASSMPSLAGSTDTQYF
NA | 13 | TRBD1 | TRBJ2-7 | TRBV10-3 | TGTGCCATCAGGGGGACAGGGATCTACGAGCAGTACTTC | CAIRGTGIYEQYF
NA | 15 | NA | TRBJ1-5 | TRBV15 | TGTGCCACCAGCCCGGACAGCTATAGCAATCAGCCCCAGCATTTT | CATSPDSYSNQPQHF
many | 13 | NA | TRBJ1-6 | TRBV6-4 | TGTGCCAGCGCGGCAGAGCCCAATTCACCCCTCCACTTT | CASAAEPNSPLHF
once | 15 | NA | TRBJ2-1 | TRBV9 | TGTGCCAGCAGCCCTTTTTCTGGAGTAACAAATGAGCAGTTCTTC | CASSPFSGVTNEQFF
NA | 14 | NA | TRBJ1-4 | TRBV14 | TGTGCCAGCAGCCAAGAAGGCCAGGGCGGAAAACTGTTTTTT | CASSQEGQGGKLFF
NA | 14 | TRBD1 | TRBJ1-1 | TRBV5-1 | TGCGCCAGCAGACCGGACAGGGAGGACACTGAAGCTTTCTTT | CASRPDREDTEAFF
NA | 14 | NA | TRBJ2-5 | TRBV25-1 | TGTGCCAGCAGTGAATATGTGCGTCAAGAGACCCAGTACTTC | CASSEYVRQETQYF
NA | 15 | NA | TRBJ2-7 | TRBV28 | TGTGCCAGCACCTCTTATGAGACAGCTACCTACGAGCAGTACTTC | CASTSYETATYEQYF
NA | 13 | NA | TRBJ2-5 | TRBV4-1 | TGCGCCAGCAGCCAAGTTCCGTTAGAGACCCAGTACTTC | CASSQVPLETQYF
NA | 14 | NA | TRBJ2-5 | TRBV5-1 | TGCGCCAGCAGCCAACAGGAGACTCAAGAGACCCAGTACTTC | CASSQQETQETQYF
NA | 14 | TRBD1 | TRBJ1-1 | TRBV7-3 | TGTGCCAGCAGCGCCTCAGGGGGTTCCACTGAAGCTTTCTTT | CASSASGGSTEAFF
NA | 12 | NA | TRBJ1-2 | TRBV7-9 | TGTTCCAGCAGCTTATCGGAGGATGGCTACACCTTC | CSSSLSEDGYTF
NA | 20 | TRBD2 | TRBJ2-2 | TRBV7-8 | TGTGCCAGCACCCCATCGCGAGTCGGGACTAGCGGGTCTTGGACCGGGGAGCTGTTTTTT | CASTPSRVGTSGSWTGELFF